Below are 28 T cell receptor beta chains sequenced from a single sample in a study of Ad26.COV2.S vaccination and SARS-CoV-2 variants. Sample treatment: some 19 received Ad26.COV2.S at low or high dose, single or two shots; several received placebo; per-sample allocation not given. All samples were drawn on day 63, counting from the first vaccine or placebo injection. Assay: immunoSEQ multiplex PCR; the TCRdb copy retains only in-frame clones and omits some. Of 430,000 or so clones listed, 89% are singletons. The material sequenced was peripheral blood, taken in a trial of Ad26.COV2.S vaccine versus placebo. Receptors were obtained from a person aged 18 to 65 who received the Ad26.COV2.S COVID-19 vaccine or a placebo.

Regarding this clone: The junction differs from germline at one of its ends, possibly a read error. This chain joins TRBV4-3 and TRBJ2-1; D possibly corresponds to TRBD1 (7 bases). The CDR3 is made up of 16 amino acids. Germline CDR1 and CDR2: LGHNA and YSLEER. The CDR3 DNA is TGCGCCAGCAGCCGAAGTGTGCAGGGGGGTTACAGTGAGCAGTTCTTC. Translating it yields CASSRSVQGGYSEQFF.

CDR3 bases: TGTGCCAGCAGCTTGGTGGCAGAATATAATTCACCCCTCCACTTT. It encodes CASSLVAEYNSPLHF. The V gene is TRBV5-4, the J gene TRBJ1-6; no clear D. Germline CDR1 and CDR2: SGHNT and YYREEE (reference sequence). Trimming pared 0 bases from V and 4 bases from J, leaving 8 bases between. The CDR3 has 15 residues.

The chain employs TRBV4-3 and TRBJ1-1; tentative D call: TRBD1 (5 bases). V lost 3 bases and J lost 0, with 11 bases in between. This CDR3 is built from 15 residues. CDR1 is LGHNA and CDR2 is YSLEER in the germline V gene. Here the CDR3 reads CASSHQGRMNTEAFF. CDR3 sequence (DNA): TGCGCCAGCAGCCACCAGGGACGTATGAACACTGAAGCTTTCTTT.

The rearrangement joins TRBV10-3 to TRBJ2-5; D is uncertain. The CDR3 loop spans 12 amino acids. Deletions cut 6 bases from V and 0 bases from J, with 5 bases between. Germline V gene sequence: CDR1 ENHRY, CDR2 SYGVKD. The CDR3 here is CAIRDYQETQYF. In nucleotides, the CDR3 is TGTGCCATCAGGGATTACCAAGAGACCCAGTACTTC.

This clone was counted only a few times. The V gene is TRBV5-1, the J gene TRBJ2-2; TRBD1 agrees at 9 bases. This CDR3 region has 15 residues. The V and J ends lost 4 bases and 4 bases, in that order; junction bases with no gene match: 5. The germline V gene encodes CDR1 SGHRS and CDR2 YFSETQ. The CDR3 is CASSPQGQGTGELFF. In nucleotides, the CDR3 is TGCGCCAGCAGCCCCCAGGGACAGGGCACCGGGGAGCTGTTTTTT.

The rearrangement joins TRBV5-6 to TRBJ2-1; D not certain. The length of the CDR3 is 12 residues. Between the trimmed V and J ends, which lost 4 bases and 10 bases, there was a span of 12 bases. Germline V gene sequence: CDR1 SGHDT, CDR2 YYEEEE. CDR3 sequence (DNA): TGTGCCAGCAGCCTTCCTCAGAACGAGCAGTTCTTC. Its protein is CASSLPQNEQFF. Complete variable domain (other parts from reference TRBV5-6 and TRBJ2-1): DAGVTQSPTHLIKTRGQQVTLRCSPKSGHDTVSWYQQALGQGPQFIFQYYEEEERQRGNFPDRFSGHQFPNYSSELNVNALLLGDSALYLCASSLPQNEQFFGPGTRLTVL.

The chain links TRBV21-1 to TRBJ1-5; the table calls TRBD1, which could not be checked here. TRBV21-1 is a known pseudogene. This CDR3 spans 14 amino acids. The chain's CDR3 is CASSGRTGGQPQHF. The CDR3 nucleotides read TGTGCCAGCAGCGGACGGACAGGCGGTCAGCCCCAGCATTTT.

V usage is TRBV7-8 and J usage is TRBJ1-2, with no clear D. Trimming pared 0 bases from V and 4 bases from J, leaving 9 bases between. The germline gives CDR1 SGHVS, CDR2 FQNEAQ. There are 14 residues in the CDR3. CDR3 region: CASSLAGRPYGYTF. In DNA form, the CDR3 reads TGTGCCAGCAGCTTAGCAGGGCGACCCTATGGCTACACCTTC.

The chain has TRBV7-9 and TRBJ1-3; D is perhaps TRBD1 (5 bases). V lost 4 bases, J lost 4 bases, and 5 bases lay in between. In germline, CDR1 is SEHNR, CDR2 FQNEAQ (reference sequence). The CDR3 spans 12 residues. The CDR3 DNA follows: TGTGCCAGCAGCTGGACAGGAAACACCATATATTTT. This translates into CASSWTGNTIYF.

The CDR3 region is CASGRVNTIYF. The CDR3, as DNA: TGTGCCAGCGGTCGTGTAAACACCATATATTTT. The V and J genes are TRBV4-2 and TRBJ1-3, with no clear D. Trimming cost V 8 bases and J 6 bases, with 8 bases left between them. The germline gives CDR1 LGHNA, CDR2 YNFKEQ. The CDR3 totals 11 residues.

The chain joins TRBV5-8 to TRBJ1-5; no clear D. Germline CDR1 is SGHTS and CDR2 is YDEGEE. The CDR3 loop spans 13 amino acids. Trimming removed 4 bases from V and 7 bases from J, with 12 bases in between. CDR3 in DNA: TGTGCCAGCAGCGTCAGAAGAGGACAGCCCCAGCATTTT. Its protein product is CASSVRRGQPQHF.

A few counts support this clone. V usage is TRBV6-5 and J usage is TRBJ1-2; D unresolved. Germline lookup yields CDR1 MNHEY and CDR2 SVGAGI. The CDR3 has 14 residues. V was clipped by 3 bases and J by 1 base, with 9 bases between them. In DNA form, the CDR3 reads TGTGCCAGCAGTTATCGAACACTTAACTATGGCTACACCTTC. As protein: CASSYRTLNYGYTF.

The V and J genes are TRBV4-3 and TRBJ2-3; D is uncertain. Trimming cost V 0 bases and J 0 bases, with 13 bases left between them. CDR1 and CDR2 (germline): LGHNA, YSLEER. This CDR3 is built from 17 residues. CDR3 DNA sequence: TGCGCCAGCAGCCAAGATTTGGTGACCGGTAGCACAGATACGCAGTATTTT. Translating gives CASSQDLVTGSTDTQYF.

The chain links TRBV10-1 to TRBJ2-4, with D possibly matching TRBD1 (6 bases). Germline V CDR1 and CDR2: WNHNN, SYGVQD (reference sequence). Trimming cost V 6 bases and J 2 bases, with 11 bases left between them. The CDR3 runs 14 residues. Here the CDR3 reads CASRSTGTKNIQYF. The CDR3 DNA is TGCGCCAGCAGAAGCACAGGGACCAAAAACATTCAGTACTTC.

This sequence joins TRBV5-1 and TRBJ2-3; D not resolved. The germline V and J ends were trimmed by 0 bases and 5 bases, with 13 bases remaining between them. Germline V gene data show CDR1 as SGHRS and CDR2 as YFSETQ. This CDR3 has 15 amino acids. In nucleotides, the CDR3 is TGCGCCAGCAGCTTGGGAACAGTTGGTATAGATACGCAGTATTTT. Encoded protein: CASSLGTVGIDTQYF. Together with reference TRBV5-1 and TRBJ2-3, the CDR3 gives the full variable domain: KAGVTQTPRYLIKTRGQQVTLSCSPISGHRSVSWYQQTPGQGLQFLFEYFSETQRNKGNFPGRFSGRQFSNSRSEMNVSTLELGDSALYLCASSLGTVGIDTQYFGPGTRLTVL.

The chain employs TRBV6-5 and TRBJ2-7; D call uncertain. The ends were cut back, 7 bases at V and 2 bases at J, with 12 bases in the middle. This CDR3 comprises 13 residues. CDR1 is MNHEY and CDR2 is SVGAGI in the germline V gene. CDR3 region: CASNLARPYEQYV. The CDR3 coding sequence is TGTGCCAGCAACCTCGCTAGACCCTACGAGCAGTACGTC.

The chain recombines TRBV6-5 with TRBJ1-2; D is ambiguous. Germline V gene sequence: CDR1 MNHEY, CDR2 SVGAGI. The CDR3 covers 14 residues. Trimming took off 6 bases at V and 5 bases at J, with 16 bases between the two ends. CDR3 sequence reads: CASSLSPGLYGYTF. CDR3 in DNA: TGTGCCAGCAGCTTAAGCCCTGGATTGTATGGCTACACCTTC.

This sequence joins TRBV5-1 and TRBJ1-1, with D perhaps TRBD1 (5 bases). Germline values: CDR1 SGHRS, CDR2 YFSETQ. Between the trimmed V and J ends, which lost 4 bases and 2 bases, there was a span of 12 bases. This CDR3 has 14 residues. The CDR3 loop is CASSKPTDNTEAFF. CDR3 in DNA: TGCGCCAGCAGCAAACCGACAGACAACACTGAAGCTTTCTTT.

The chain links TRBV29-1 to TRBJ2-7; D is unresolved. This CDR3 comprises 11 residues. The V end was cut by 2 bases, the J end by 3 bases, with 5 bases between. Per the germline V gene, CDR1 is SQVTM and CDR2 is ANQGSEA. This CDR3 is CSVEILYEQYF. In nucleotides, the CDR3 is TGCAGCGTTGAAATCCTCTACGAGCAGTACTTC.

Worth noting for this clone: Other DNA sequences from this sample encode an identical CDR3 as well. The chain uses TRBV2 and TRBJ1-5; D is unresolved. Between the trimmed V and J ends, which lost 8 bases and 1 base, there was a span of 9 bases. The germline V gene has CDR1 SNHLY and CDR2 FYNNEI. This CDR3 has 13 amino acids. CDR3 DNA sequence: TGTGCCAGCGAAGCTCAAAGCAATCAGCCCCAGCATTTT. Translation: CASEAQSNQPQHF.

The chain links TRBV13 to TRBJ2-1, with TRBD2 as a possible D gene (6 bases). The CDR3 has 13 amino acids. Germline-derived CDR1 and CDR2 are PRHDT and FYEKMQ (reference sequence). Between the trimmed V and J ends, which lost 6 bases and 4 bases, there was a span of 10 bases. CDR3 residues: CASSYSGYNEQFF. As DNA, the CDR3 is TGTGCCAGCAGTTATAGCGGTTACAATGAGCAGTTCTTC.

The chain has TRBV2 and TRBJ2-3; 8 bases match TRBD2. The CDR3 totals 17 residues. V was clipped by 7 bases and J by 2 bases; unmatched bases: 14. Per the germline V gene, CDR1 is SNHLY and CDR2 is FYNNEI. Here the CDR3 DNA reads TGTGCCAGCATGGGACTAGGGAATCCGGTGAACACAGATACGCAGTATTTT. Translation gives CASMGLGNPVNTDTQYF.

V usage is TRBV2 and J usage is TRBJ2-1; TRBD1 matches 8 bases. The V gene's germline CDR1 is SNHLY and CDR2 FYNNEI. J lost 1 base, V lost 1 base, and 0 bases had no gene match. This CDR3 contains 15 residues. The CDR3 DNA reads TGTGCCAGCAGTGAAGGACAGGGGTCCTACAATGAGCAGTTCTTC. Its protein is CASSEGQGSYNEQFF. The full variable domain, completed using reference TRBV2 and TRBJ2-1, is EPEVTQTPSHQVTQMGQEVILRCVPISNHLYFYWYRQILGQKVEFLVSFYNNEISEKSEIFDDQFSVERPDGSNFTLKIRSTKLEDSAMYFCASSEGQGSYNEQFFGPGTRLTVL.

The rearrangement uses TRBV5-6 and TRBJ2-7, with TRBD1 identical over 10 bases. This CDR3 has 13 amino acids. After removal of 2 bases from V and 7 bases from J, the junction contained 3 bases not matched to a gene. Germline loops: CDR1 SGHDT, CDR2 YYEEEE. CDR3 in amino acids: CASSFDRGQEQYF. For the CDR3, the DNA is TGTGCCAGCAGCTTCGACAGGGGGCAGGAGCAGTACTTC.

V and J are TRBV29-1 and TRBJ1-1, with D maybe TRBD1 (5 bases). The CDR3 length is 13 residues. V gave up 4 bases and J gave up 8 bases, with 17 bases separating them. The germline gives CDR1 SQVTM, CDR2 ANQGSEA. CDR3 amino acids: CSVAYWGLGEAFF. CDR3 sequence (DNA): TGCAGCGTTGCATACTGGGGGTTAGGGGAAGCTTTCTTT. Together with reference TRBV29-1 and TRBJ1-1, the CDR3 gives the full variable domain: SAVISQKPSRDICQRGTSLTIQCQVDSQVTMMFWYRQQPGQSLTLIATANQGSEATYESGFVIDKFPISRPNLTFSTLTVSNMSPEDSSIYLCSVAYWGLGEAFFGQGTRLTVV.

V and J are TRBV10-3 and TRBJ2-7; 8 nucleotides match TRBD1. Trimming at V came to 5 bases and at J to 12 bases, leaving 12 bases not matched to a gene. This CDR3 comprises 13 residues. Looked up from germline, CDR1 is ENHRY and CDR2 is SYGVKD. CDR3 nucleotides: TGTGCCATCAGTTCCGACAGGGGTAGTAGTCCGTACTTC. Translation: CAISSDRGSSPYF.

The chain is built from TRBV11-3 and TRBJ2-1; 14 nucleotides align to TRBD2. CDR3 length: 18 amino acids. Germline CDR1 is SGHNT and CDR2 is YENEEA. Trimming removed 4 bases from V and 4 bases from J; junction bases left unmatched: 9. The CDR3 reads CASSSPGTSGGQYNEQFF. The CDR3 nucleotides are TGTGCCAGCAGCTCCCCGGGGACTAGCGGGGGTCAGTACAATGAGCAGTTCTTC. The variable domain in full, completed from reference TRBV11-3 and TRBJ2-1, reads EAGVVQSPRYKIIEKKQPVAFWCNPISGHNTLYWYLQNLGQGPELLIRYENEEAVDDSQLPKDRFSAERLKGVDSTLKIQPAELGDSAVYLCASSSPGTSGGQYNEQFFGPGTRLTVL.

The chain carries TRBV7-2 and TRBJ1-5, with no clear D. Germline V gives CDR1 SGHTA, CDR2 FQGNSA. Trimming took off 2 bases at V and 1 base at J, with 12 bases between the two ends. The CDR3 runs 16 residues. The CDR3 is CASSLIGAGSNQPQHF. The CDR3 nucleotides read TGTGCCAGCAGCTTAATTGGTGCCGGGAGCAATCAGCCCCAGCATTTT.